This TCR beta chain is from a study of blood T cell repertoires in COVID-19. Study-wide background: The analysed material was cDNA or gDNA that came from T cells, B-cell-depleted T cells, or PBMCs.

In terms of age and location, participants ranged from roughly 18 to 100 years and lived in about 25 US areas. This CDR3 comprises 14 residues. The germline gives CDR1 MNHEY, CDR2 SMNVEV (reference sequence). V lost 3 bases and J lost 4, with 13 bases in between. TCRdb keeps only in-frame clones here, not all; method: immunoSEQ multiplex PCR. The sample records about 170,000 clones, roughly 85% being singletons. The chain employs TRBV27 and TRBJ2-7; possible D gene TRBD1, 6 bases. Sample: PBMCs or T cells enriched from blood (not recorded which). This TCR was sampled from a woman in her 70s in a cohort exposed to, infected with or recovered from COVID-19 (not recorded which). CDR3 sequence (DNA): TGTGCCAGCAGTTTGCAGGGGTCAGGATACGAGCAGTACTTC. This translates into CASSLQGSGYEQYF.